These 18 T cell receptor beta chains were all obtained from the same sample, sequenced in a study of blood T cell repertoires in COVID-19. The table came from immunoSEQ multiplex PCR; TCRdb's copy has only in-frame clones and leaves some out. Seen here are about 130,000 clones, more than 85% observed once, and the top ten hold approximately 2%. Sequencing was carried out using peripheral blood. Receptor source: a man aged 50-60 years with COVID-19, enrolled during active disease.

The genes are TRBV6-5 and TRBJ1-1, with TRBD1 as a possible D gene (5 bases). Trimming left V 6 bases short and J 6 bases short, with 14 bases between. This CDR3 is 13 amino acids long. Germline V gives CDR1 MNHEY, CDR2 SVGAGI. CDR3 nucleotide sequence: TGTGCCAGCAGCCGCGGGGACGTTTCTGAAGCTTTCTTT. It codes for CASSRGDVSEAFF.

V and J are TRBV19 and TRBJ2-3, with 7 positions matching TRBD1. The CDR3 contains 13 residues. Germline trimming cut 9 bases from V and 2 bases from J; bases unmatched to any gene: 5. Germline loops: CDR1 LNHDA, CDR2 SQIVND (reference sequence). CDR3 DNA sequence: TGTGCCAGCAGACAGGGCTCCACAGATACGCAGTATTTT. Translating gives CASRQGSTDTQYF.

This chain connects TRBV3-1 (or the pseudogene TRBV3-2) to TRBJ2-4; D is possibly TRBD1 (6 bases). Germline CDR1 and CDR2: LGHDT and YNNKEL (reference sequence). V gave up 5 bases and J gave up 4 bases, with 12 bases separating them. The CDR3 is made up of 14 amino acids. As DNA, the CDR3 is TGTGCCAGCAGCGGTACAGGGTCTAAAAACATTCAGTACTTC. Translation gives CASSGTGSKNIQYF.

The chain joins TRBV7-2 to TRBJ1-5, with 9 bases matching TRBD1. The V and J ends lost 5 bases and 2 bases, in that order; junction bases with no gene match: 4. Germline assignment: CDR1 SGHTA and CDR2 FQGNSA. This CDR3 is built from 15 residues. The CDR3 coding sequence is TGTGCCAGCAGCCAAAGGACAGGGGGCAATCAGCCCCAGCATTTT. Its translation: CASSQRTGGNQPQHF.

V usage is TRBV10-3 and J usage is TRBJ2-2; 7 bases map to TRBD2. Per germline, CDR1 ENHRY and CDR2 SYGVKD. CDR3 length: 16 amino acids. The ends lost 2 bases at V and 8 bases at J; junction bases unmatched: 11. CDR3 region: CAISEGAGPEQGELFF. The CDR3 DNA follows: TGTGCCATCAGTGAGGGAGCGGGACCCGAACAGGGGGAGCTGTTTTTT.

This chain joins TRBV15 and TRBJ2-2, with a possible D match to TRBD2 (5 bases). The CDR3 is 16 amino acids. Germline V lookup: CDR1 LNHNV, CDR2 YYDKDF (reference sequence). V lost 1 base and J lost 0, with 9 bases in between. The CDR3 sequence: CATSRGGGPNTGELFF. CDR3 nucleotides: TGTGCCACCAGCAGAGGCGGAGGCCCGAACACCGGGGAGCTGTTTTTT.

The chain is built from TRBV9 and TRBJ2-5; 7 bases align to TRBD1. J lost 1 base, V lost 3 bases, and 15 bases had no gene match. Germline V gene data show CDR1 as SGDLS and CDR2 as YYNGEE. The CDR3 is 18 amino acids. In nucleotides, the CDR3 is TGTGCCAGCAGCGCCCCAGGGTCCGGGACAGAGATCCAAGAGACCCAGTACTTC. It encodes CASSAPGSGTEIQETQYF.

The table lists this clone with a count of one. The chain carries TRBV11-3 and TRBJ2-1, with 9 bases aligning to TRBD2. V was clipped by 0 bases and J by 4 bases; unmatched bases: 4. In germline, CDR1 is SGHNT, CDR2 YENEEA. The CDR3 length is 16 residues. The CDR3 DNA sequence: TGTGCCAGCAGCTTAGATGGTAGCGGGGGTTACAATGAGCAGTTCTTC. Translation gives CASSLDGSGGYNEQFF.

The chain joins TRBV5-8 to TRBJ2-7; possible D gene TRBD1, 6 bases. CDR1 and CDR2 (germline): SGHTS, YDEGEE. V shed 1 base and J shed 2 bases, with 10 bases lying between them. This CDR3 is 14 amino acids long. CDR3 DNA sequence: TGTGCCAGCAGCTTGACAGGGAAGCCCTACGAGCAGTACTTC. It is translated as CASSLTGKPYEQYF.

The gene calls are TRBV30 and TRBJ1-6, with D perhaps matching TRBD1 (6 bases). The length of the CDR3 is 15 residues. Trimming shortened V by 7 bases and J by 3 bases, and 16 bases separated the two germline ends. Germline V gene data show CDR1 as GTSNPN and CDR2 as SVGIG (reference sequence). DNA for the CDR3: TGTGCCTCGAATCAGGGGAACCACTATAATTCACCCCTCCACTTT. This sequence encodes CASNQGNHYNSPLHF.

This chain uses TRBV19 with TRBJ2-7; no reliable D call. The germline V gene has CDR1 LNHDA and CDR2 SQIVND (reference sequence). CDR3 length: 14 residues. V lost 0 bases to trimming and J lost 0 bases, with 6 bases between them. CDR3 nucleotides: TGTGCCAGTAGTATAGAGGCTAGCTCCTACGAGCAGTACTTC. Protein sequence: CASSIEASSYEQYF.

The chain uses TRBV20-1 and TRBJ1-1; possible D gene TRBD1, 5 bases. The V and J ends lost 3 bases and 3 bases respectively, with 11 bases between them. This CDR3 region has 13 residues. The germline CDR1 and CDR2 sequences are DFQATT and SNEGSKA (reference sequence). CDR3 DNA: TGCAGTGCTAGTGTTGCGGGGGACACTGAAGCTTTCTTT. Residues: CSASVAGDTEAFF.

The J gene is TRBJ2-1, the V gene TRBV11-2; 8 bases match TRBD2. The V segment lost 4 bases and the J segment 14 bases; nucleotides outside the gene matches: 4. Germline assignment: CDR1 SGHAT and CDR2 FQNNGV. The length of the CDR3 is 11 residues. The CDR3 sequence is CASSSGTREFF. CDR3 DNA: TGTGCCAGCAGCTCCGGGACTAGGGAGTTCTTC.

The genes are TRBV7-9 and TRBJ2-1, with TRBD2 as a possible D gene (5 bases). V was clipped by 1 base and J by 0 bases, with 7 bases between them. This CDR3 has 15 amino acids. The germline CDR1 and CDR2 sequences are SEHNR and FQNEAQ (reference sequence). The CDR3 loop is CASSLVGSSYNEQFF. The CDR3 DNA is TGTGCCAGCAGCTTAGTTGGGAGCTCCTACAATGAGCAGTTCTTC. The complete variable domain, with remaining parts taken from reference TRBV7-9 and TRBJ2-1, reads DTGVSQNPRHKITKRGQNVTFRCDPISEHNRLYWYRQTLGQGPEFLTYFQNEAQLEKSRLLSDRFSAERPKGSFSTLEIQRTEQGDSAMYLCASSLVGSSYNEQFFGPGTRLTVL.

Written as DNA, the CDR3 is TGTGCCAGCAGTCCGGGACAGGGCACCTACGAGCAGTACTTC. Translating gives CASSPGQGTYEQYF. The V call is TRBV6-5, the J call TRBJ2-7, with TRBD1 matching 9 bases. The germline CDR1 and CDR2 sequences are MNHEY and SVGAGI. V dropped 5 bases and J dropped 2; count of bases not matched to a gene: 4. This CDR3 spans 14 amino acids.

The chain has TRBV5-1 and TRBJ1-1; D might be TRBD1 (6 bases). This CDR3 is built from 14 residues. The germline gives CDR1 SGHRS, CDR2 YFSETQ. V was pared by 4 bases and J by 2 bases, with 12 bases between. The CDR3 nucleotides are TGCGCCAGCAGCAACCGACAGGTTAACACTGAAGCTTTCTTT. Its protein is CASSNRQVNTEAFF.

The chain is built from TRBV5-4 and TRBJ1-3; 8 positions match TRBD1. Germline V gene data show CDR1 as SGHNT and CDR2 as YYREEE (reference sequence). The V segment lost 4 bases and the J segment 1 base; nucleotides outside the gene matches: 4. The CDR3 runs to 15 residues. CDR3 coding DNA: TGTGCCAGCAGCATCCGGACAGGGTCTGGAAACACCATATATTTT. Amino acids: CASSIRTGSGNTIYF.

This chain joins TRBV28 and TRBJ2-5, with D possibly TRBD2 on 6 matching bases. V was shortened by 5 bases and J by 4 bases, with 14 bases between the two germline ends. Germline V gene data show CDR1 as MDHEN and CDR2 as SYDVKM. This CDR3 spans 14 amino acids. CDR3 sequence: CASSPQGGGETQYF. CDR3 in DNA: TGTGCCAGCAGTCCGCAGGGAGGTGGAGAGACCCAGTACTTC.